Shown below are 25 T cell receptor beta chains from a single sample sequenced in a study of blood T cells in healthy people across ages. Combining a sample-barcoded 5' primer with a J-beta primer mix, a second PCR ran for roughly 7 to 12 cycles. MiXCR, run by TCRdb on the 5' RACE reads, gives a single entry per CDR3 protein. Of fewer than 1.5 million distinct CDR3 sequences in the sample, around two fifths were seen once. The specimen was blood. Receptors originate from a woman younger than 35 in good health.

The gene calls are TRBV3-1 and TRBJ1-5, with D uncertain. The germline V gene encodes CDR1 LGHDT and CDR2 YNNKEL (reference sequence). The CDR3 is 15 residues long. V lost 7 bases to trimming and J lost 0 bases, with 13 bases between them. The CDR3 bases are TGTGCCAGCAAAGACGGAACTTATAGCAATCAGCCCCAGCATTTT. Its translation: CASKDGTYSNQPQHF.

This clonotype has only one observation. The rearrangement links TRBV7-9 to TRBJ1-1; 9 bases fit TRBD1. Trimming at V came to 4 bases and at J to 0 bases, leaving 3 bases not matched to a gene. Germline CDR1 is SEHNR and CDR2 is FQNEAQ (reference sequence). CDR3 length equals 15 residues. The CDR3 region is CASSWGTGMNTEAFF. DNA of the CDR3: TGTGCCAGCAGCTGGGGGACAGGGATGAACACTGAAGCTTTCTTT.

The sample holds a few counts of this clonotype. This chain uses TRBV10-3 with TRBJ2-7; D possibly corresponds to TRBD2 (6 bases). The V gene's germline CDR1 is ENHRY and CDR2 SYGVKD. V was trimmed by 3 bases and J by 0 bases, leaving 21 bases between them. The CDR3 loop spans 18 amino acids. CDR3 DNA: TGTGCCATCAGTGAAGCTTCTCTGGGACTGCCCAGCTCCTACGAGCAGTACTTC. Its protein is CAISEASLGLPSSYEQYF.

The V call is TRBV18, the J call TRBJ2-3; 13 bases map to TRBD2. The ends lost 0 bases at V and 4 bases at J; junction bases unmatched: 4. In germline, CDR1 is KGHSH, CDR2 LQKENI. This CDR3 comprises 17 residues. CDR3 DNA sequence: TGTGCCAGCTCACCACCGGGGACTAGCGGGATATCAGATACGCAGTATTTT. It specifies CASSPPGTSGISDTQYF.

The chain has TRBV7-9 and TRBJ2-1, with 9 bases that match TRBD1. The germline gives CDR1 SEHNR, CDR2 FQNEAQ (reference sequence). The CDR3 is 16 amino acids. V lost 2 bases, J lost 10 bases, and 12 bases stayed unmatched. As DNA, the CDR3 is TGTGCCAGCAGCTTACAAACAGGGGGCTCGCCCCCCGAGCAGTTCTTC. Protein sequence: CASSLQTGGSPPEQFF. Using reference TRBV7-9 and TRBJ2-1 for the parts outside the CDR3, the full variable domain is DTGVSQNPRHKITKRGQNVTFRCDPISEHNRLYWYRQTLGQGPEFLTYFQNEAQLEKSRLLSDRFSAERPKGSFSTLEIQRTEQGDSAMYLCASSLQTGGSPPEQFFGPGTRLTVL.

The J gene is TRBJ2-1, the V gene TRBV20-1; TRBD1 might be the D (5 bases). Germline-derived CDR1 and CDR2 are DFQATT and SNEGSKA (reference sequence). There are 11 residues in the CDR3. The V and J ends lost 6 bases and 12 bases respectively, with 15 bases between them. The CDR3 nucleotides are TGCAGTGCCACGACCCAGGGTGGGCAGTTCTTC. It translates to CSATTQGGQFF.

The chain combines TRBV6-1 with TRBJ2-7; possibly TRBD2 for D (6 bases). The V gene lost 4 bases and the J gene lost 7 bases, with 20 bases spanning the gap. CDR1 and CDR2 (germline): MNHNS, SASEGT. The CDR3 spans 15 residues. The CDR3 nucleotides are TGTGCCAGCAGTGTACGACTAGTGGGAGACAATGAGCAGTACTTC. Translating it yields CASSVRLVGDNEQYF.

The chain is built from TRBV7-9 and TRBJ2-5; D is undetermined. This CDR3 contains 11 residues. V lost 2 bases and J 9 bases, leaving 7 bases between the germline ends. The germline V gene has CDR1 SEHNR and CDR2 FQNEAQ (reference sequence). CDR3 in DNA: TGTGCCAGCAGCTTAACAGCATCCCAGTACTTC. Amino acids: CASSLTASQYF.

In this sample, this clonotype turned up a few times. The chain has TRBV12-3 or TRBV12-4 and TRBJ2-3, with D unclear. Trimming stripped 0 bases from V and 4 bases from J, with 17 bases between. The CDR3 totals 17 residues. The CDR3 is CASSLAGSHLKADTQYF. The CDR3, as DNA: TGTGCCAGCAGTTTAGCGGGGTCCCATCTTAAAGCAGATACGCAGTATTTT.

J is TRBJ2-1 and V is TRBV11-2; D not resolved. The germline gives CDR1 SGHAT, CDR2 FQNNGV. V was pared by 6 bases and J by 9 bases, with 12 bases between. CDR3 length: 12 residues. Written as DNA, the CDR3 is TGTGCCAGCAGTTCCACTGAGAGTGAGCAGTTCTTC. Translated, it gives CASSSTESEQFF. Full variable domain (outside the CDR3, taken from reference TRBV11-2 and TRBJ2-1): EAGVAQSPRYKIIEKRQSVAFWCNPISGHATLYWYQQILGQGPKLLIQFQNNGVVDDSQLPKDRFSAERLKGVDSTLKIQPAKLEDSAVYLCASSSTESEQFFGPGTRLTVL.

The V and J genes are TRBV20-1 and TRBJ2-4; D possibly corresponds to TRBD2 (6 bases). Trimming removed 3 bases at V and 8 bases at J, with 14 bases between. CDR1 is DFQATT and CDR2 is SNEGSKA in the germline V gene (reference sequence). The CDR3 runs to 13 residues. CDR3 in DNA: TGCAGTGCTAGGGGTCGGGGGTTTTACATTCAGTACTTC. This encodes CSARGRGFYIQYF.

V and J are TRBV4-2 and TRBJ2-7; TRBD2 is a possible D gene (5 bases). V was pared by 0 bases and J by 0 bases, with 12 bases between. CDR3 size: 16 residues. Per the germline V gene, CDR1 is LGHNA and CDR2 is YNFKEQ. The CDR3 sequence: CASSQESEGSSYEQYF. The CDR3 DNA sequence: TGTGCCAGCAGCCAAGAAAGTGAGGGATCCTCCTACGAGCAGTACTTC.

The sample holds a few counts of this clonotype. This chain uses TRBV27 with TRBJ1-4; TRBD1 agrees at 7 bases. This CDR3 contains 13 residues. The germline V gene encodes CDR1 MNHEY and CDR2 SMNVEV (reference sequence). The V segment lost 5 bases and the J segment 7 bases; nucleotides outside the gene matches: 4. This chain's CDR3 is CASSDRVGEKLFF. The CDR3 bases are TGTGCCAGCAGTGACAGGGTTGGTGAAAAACTGTTTTTT. The full variable domain, completed using reference TRBV27 and TRBJ1-4, is EAQVTQNPRYLITVTGKKLTVTCSQNMNHEYMSWYRQDPGLGLRQIYYSMNVEVTDKGDVPEGYKVSRKEKRNFPLILESPSPNQTSLYFCASSDRVGEKLFFGSGTQLSVL.

V and J are TRBV7-9 and TRBJ1-5; D call uncertain. The CDR3 totals 19 residues. V gave up 2 bases and J gave up 3 bases, with 23 bases separating them. Germline V gives CDR1 SEHNR, CDR2 FQNEAQ (reference sequence). This CDR3 is CASSLHLTRTTLDNQPQHF. The DNA of the CDR3 is TGTGCCAGCAGCTTACACCTGACCCGGACCACCCTGGACAATCAGCCCCAGCATTTT.

This clonotype was seen only once. The chain has TRBV29-1 and TRBJ1-2, with 7 positions matching TRBD1. The CDR3 is 13 residues long. Per the germline V gene, CDR1 is SQVTM and CDR2 is ANQGSEA. With V trimmed by 6 bases and J by 8 bases, 12 bases remained unmatched. CDR3 protein: CSVNDRDGWGYTF. CDR3 coding DNA: TGCAGCGTAAACGACAGGGATGGATGGGGCTACACCTTC.

The V gene is TRBV6-5, the J gene TRBJ1-4; possible D gene TRBD1, 6 bases. Trimming cost V 6 bases and J 10 bases, with 18 bases left between them. Per germline, CDR1 MNHEY and CDR2 SVGAGI. The CDR3 is 14 residues long. The CDR3 DNA is TGTGCCAGCAGGAAAACAGGGCTGTCGGGAAAACTGTTTTTT. Protein product: CASRKTGLSGKLFF.

This clonotype has just a few counts. This chain connects TRBV6-6 to TRBJ2-1, with 10 bases matching TRBD2. Germline trimming cut 10 bases from V and 7 bases from J; bases unmatched to any gene: 4. Germline V CDR1 and CDR2: MNHNY, SVGAGI (reference sequence). This CDR3 has 12 amino acids. CDR3 residues: CATGLAKNEQFF. CDR3 sequence (DNA): TGTGCCACGGGACTAGCGAAAAATGAGCAGTTCTTC.

The rearrangement joins TRBV20-1 to TRBJ2-3; D gene unclear. The V end was cut by 5 bases, the J end by 1 base, with 16 bases between. CDR1 is DFQATT, CDR2 SNEGSKA, per germline (reference sequence). The CDR3 totals 15 residues. The CDR3 bases are TGCAGTGCTGAGGACGGAAATCTACGCACAGATACGCAGTATTTT. Translated: CSAEDGNLRTDTQYF.

The V and J genes are TRBV12-3 or TRBV12-4 and TRBJ1-4; D uncertain. The ends were cut back, 5 bases at V and 5 bases at J, with 15 bases in the middle. This CDR3 comprises 15 residues. CDR3 nucleotide sequence: TGTGCCAGCAGTCTCGGCGGGCGGGTAAATGAAAAACTGTTTTTT. Its translation: CASSLGGRVNEKLFF.

This clonotype was observed a handful of times. The V call is TRBV20-1, the J call TRBJ2-2; D call uncertain. Between the trimmed V and J ends, which lost 1 base and 2 bases, there was a span of 11 bases. This CDR3 region has 15 residues. Germline CDR1 reads DFQATT; CDR2 reads SNEGSKA (reference sequence). CDR3 protein: CSARGGVPNTGELFF. CDR3 nucleotides: TGCAGTGCTAGAGGTGGGGTGCCCAACACCGGGGAGCTGTTTTTT.

For this clonotype: The junction differs from germline at one of its ends, possibly a read error. The chain carries TRBV20-1 and TRBJ2-3; D perhaps matches TRBD2 (5 bases). In germline, CDR1 is DFQATT, CDR2 SNEGSKA (reference sequence). This CDR3 has 13 residues. The CDR3 is CSTRRSSTDTQYF. The DNA for the CDR3 is TGCAGTACTAGGAGGAGCAGCACAGATACGCAGTATTTT.

This sequence joins TRBV11-2 and TRBJ1-5; a possible D gene is TRBD1 (5 bases). Germline CDR1 is SGHAT and CDR2 is FQNNGV. CDR3 length: 17 residues. Trimming pared 3 bases from V and 2 bases from J, leaving 17 bases between. The CDR3 reads CASSLGPGGSGNQPQHF. CDR3 in DNA: TGTGCCAGCAGCTTGGGGCCGGGCGGTTCCGGCAATCAGCCCCAGCATTTT. Supplemented by reference TRBV11-2 and TRBJ1-5, the full variable domain reads EAGVAQSPRYKIIEKRQSVAFWCNPISGHATLYWYQQILGQGPKLLIQFQNNGVVDDSQLPKDRFSAERLKGVDSTLKIQPAKLEDSAVYLCASSLGPGGSGNQPQHFGDGTRLSIL.

This rearrangement joins TRBV11-1 to TRBJ2-5, with a tentative D call TRBD2 (6 bases). V lost 5 bases and J lost 11, with 21 bases in between. Germline V CDR1 and CDR2: SGHAT, FQDESV (reference sequence). The length of the CDR3 is 14 residues. CDR3 loop: CASSLGPGDAEQYF. CDR3 coding DNA: TGTGCCAGCAGCCTCGGGCCGGGAGACGCTGAGCAGTACTTC.

The chain is built from TRBV7-7 and TRBJ2-5; TRBD2 might be the D (6 bases). Germline CDR1 reads SSHAT; CDR2 reads FNYEAQ (reference sequence). This CDR3 is built from 14 residues. The CDR3 loop is CASGRSLSQETQYF. CDR3 nucleotides: TGTGCTAGCGGCAGGAGTTTAAGTCAAGAGACCCAGTACTTC. Full variable domain (rest looked up from reference TRBV7-7 and TRBJ2-5): GAGVSQSPRYKVTKRGQDVTLRCDPISSHATLYWYQQALGQGPEFLTYFNYEAQPDKSGLPSDRFSAERPEGSISTLTIQRTEQRDSAMYRCASGRSLSQETQYFGPGTRLLVL.

This clonotype was seen only a few times. This chain joins TRBV20-1 and TRBJ2-7; TRBD2 aligns across 13 bases. The CDR3 runs 16 residues. The V segment lost 1 base and the J segment 2 bases; nucleotides outside the gene matches: 5. The germline V gene encodes CDR1 DFQATT and CDR2 SNEGSKA (reference sequence). CDR3 sequence (DNA): TGCAGTGCTAGAGGTGCGGGACTAGCGGGAACCTACGAGCAGTACTTC. Protein: CSARGAGLAGTYEQYF.